The 8 T cell receptor beta chains presented below share a single source sample, sequenced in a study of blood T cell repertoires in COVID-19. Assay: immunoSEQ multiplex PCR; the TCRdb copy retains only in-frame clones and omits some. Of approximately 300,000 clones in the sample, about 86% were seen once. Sequencing used peripheral blood. These receptors were collected from a woman aged 50 to 60 with acute or convalescent COVID-19.

In this sample, this clone turned up many times. This chain joins TRBV6-6 and TRBJ1-5; D possibly corresponds to TRBD1 (5 bases). The V end lost 2 bases, the J end lost 5 bases, and 13 bases lay between the germline ends. The germline V gene encodes CDR1 MNHNY and CDR2 SVGAGI (reference sequence). There are 15 residues in the CDR3. The CDR3 bases are TGTGCCAGCAGTTACGGGCAGGGAAATTATCAGCCCCAGCATTTT. Translated, it gives CASSYGQGNYQPQHF.

This clone was recorded only once. V usage is TRBV7-3 and J usage is TRBJ2-2; TRBD1 matches 8 bases. This CDR3 has 15 residues. Trimming at V came to 5 bases and at J to 3 bases, leaving 5 bases not matched to a gene. Germline CDR1 reads SGHTA; CDR2 reads FQGTGA. CDR3 residues: CASSPTGADTGELFF. The CDR3 coding sequence is TGTGCCAGCAGCCCGACAGGGGCCGACACCGGGGAGCTGTTTTTT.

This clone was found a few times. The rearrangement uses TRBV5-1 and TRBJ1-1, with D unresolved. Germline V lookup: CDR1 SGHRS, CDR2 YFSETQ. The CDR3 has 16 amino acids. V was cut by 4 bases and J by 6 bases, with 22 bases left in between. CDR3 nucleotides: TGCGCCAGCAGCCAAGAGGAGACTACAGTGCGCGCTGAAGCTTTCTTT. This gives the protein CASSQEETTVRAEAFF. The variable domain in full, completed from reference TRBV5-1 and TRBJ1-1, reads KAGVTQTPRYLIKTRGQQVTLSCSPISGHRSVSWYQQTPGQGLQFLFEYFSETQRNKGNFPGRFSGRQFSNSRSEMNVSTLELGDSALYLCASSQEETTVRAEAFFGQGTRLTVV.

The chain combines TRBV5-1 with TRBJ1-1, with TRBD1 matching 8 bases. CDR1 SGHRS and CDR2 YFSETQ come from the germline V gene. This CDR3 spans 18 amino acids. Trimming cost V 4 bases and J 0 bases; bases outside gene matches: 14. The CDR3 nucleotides are TGCGCCAGCAGCCGTCAGGGAGGACAGGGAACGATGAACACTGAAGCTTTCTTT. This sequence encodes CASSRQGGQGTMNTEAFF.

DNA for the CDR3: TGTGCCAGCAGCCCCCGGTTCCGGTCTGAAGCTTTCTTT. Amino acids: CASSPRFRSEAFF. The rearrangement uses TRBV3-1 (or the pseudogene TRBV3-2) and TRBJ1-1; D unresolved. From germline, CDR1 is LGHDT and CDR2 YNNKEL (reference sequence). This CDR3 region has 13 residues. Trimming removed 4 bases from V and 6 bases from J, with 12 bases in between.

V and J are TRBV30 and TRBJ1-5; D is uncertain. Germline values: CDR1 GTSNPN, CDR2 SVGIG (reference sequence). V was trimmed by 1 base and J by 0 bases, leaving 7 bases between them. The CDR3 contains 14 residues. The CDR3, as DNA: TGTGCCTGGAGTGGAGGGTATAGCAATCAGCCCCAGCATTTT. This codes for CAWSGGYSNQPQHF.

This clone was picked up one time. The chain is built from TRBV4-1 and TRBJ1-6; D call uncertain. CDR3 length: 15 amino acids. Germline V gene data show CDR1 as MGHRA and CDR2 as YSYEKL. The V end lost 0 bases, the J end lost 5 bases, and 8 bases lay between the germline ends. As DNA, the CDR3 is TGCGCCAGCAGCCAAGACGGCGGCGATAATTCACCCCTCCACTTT. As protein: CASSQDGGDNSPLHF.

This clone appeared a single time. The CDR3 spells CAISEPQRESLHDTQYF. In DNA, the CDR3 is TGTGCCATCAGTGAGCCCCAGCGGGAGTCCCTTCACGATACGCAGTATTTT. This rearrangement joins TRBV10-3 to TRBJ2-3; TRBD2 matches 8 bases. Germline-derived CDR1 and CDR2 are ENHRY and SYGVKD. V lost 2 bases, J lost 6 bases, and 13 bases stayed unmatched. This CDR3 region has 17 residues.